This T cell receptor beta chain appears in the sequencing data of a study of T cell responses to AZD1222 COVID-19 vaccine. The assay was immunoSEQ multiplex PCR, and TCRdb's table has in-frame clones only and misses some. The data hold some 150,000 clones, with approximately 94% observed a single time. Germline CDR1 and CDR2: SGHTA and FQGNSA. The CDR3 covers 15 residues. V shed 1 base and J shed 4 bases, with 13 bases lying between them. The sample in question was peripheral blood, obtained on day 0 of AZD1222 vaccination. The TCR sequence derives from an adult in good health. This sequence joins TRBV7-2 and TRBJ1-1; D gene ambiguous. The CDR3 loop is CASSLGIGLSTEAFF. The CDR3 DNA sequence: TGTGCCAGCAGCTTAGGAATAGGGTTGAGCACTGAAGCTTTCTTT. Supplemented by reference TRBV7-2 and TRBJ1-1, the full variable domain reads GAGVSQSPSNKVTEKGKDVELRCDPISGHTALYWYRQSLGQGLEFLIYFQGNSAPDKSGLPSDRFSAERTGGSVSTLTIQRTQQEDSAVYLCASSLGIGLSTEAFFGQGTRLTVV.